This T cell receptor beta chain is drawn from a study of T cell responses to AZD1222 COVID-19 vaccine. Findings and caveats of the study: The study found Spike-specific TCR breadth and depth rose after two AZD1222 doses. Females outnumbered males among donors, who were mostly white British; clonal diversity was possibly underestimated.

Worth noting for this clone: The antigen remains unidentified.

Measured with immunoSEQ multiplex PCR; TCRdb has only the in-frame clones, and not every one. The sample lists more than 95,000 clones, more than 85% occurring once. The clonotype originates from an adult in good health. The specimen comprised peripheral blood, sampled on day 0 of AZD1222 vaccination.

The CDR3: CASSWDTDYEQYF. The CDR3 DNA sequence: TGCGCCAGCAGCTGGGACACCGACTACGAGCAGTACTTC. The chain is built from TRBV5-1 and TRBJ2-7; D is perhaps TRBD1 (6 bases). CDR1 is SGHRS, CDR2 YFSETQ, per germline. CDR3 length: 13 residues. With 3 bases removed from V and 3 bases from J, the gap between germline ends came to 10 bases. The full variable domain, completed using reference TRBV5-1 and TRBJ2-7, is KAGVTQTPRYLIKTRGQQVTLSCSPISGHRSVSWYQQTPGQGLQFLFEYFSETQRNKGNFPGRFSGRQFSNSRSEMNVSTLELGDSALYLCASSWDTDYEQYFGPGTRLTVT.